What follows are 17 T cell receptor beta chains derived from one specimen sequenced in a study of blood T cell repertoires in COVID-19. Clones were read by immunoSEQ multiplex PCR, and TCRdb kept only the in-frame ones, dropping some. The sample has approximately 200,000 clones; about 90% are singletons. Sequencing was carried out using PBMCs or T cells enriched from blood (not recorded which). The receptor set was obtained from a man aged 30-40 years who had recovered from COVID-19.

The chain joins TRBV6-5 to TRBJ2-3; D remains unclear. Germline values: CDR1 MNHEY, CDR2 SVGAGI. The V gene lost 6 bases and the J gene lost 4 bases, with 14 bases spanning the gap. The CDR3 has 14 residues. The CDR3 nucleotides read TGTGCCAGCAGATTAGCCGCCCCCGCAGATACGCAGTATTTT. Translation: CASRLAAPADTQYF.

V and J are TRBV29-1 and TRBJ2-7; 10 bases fit TRBD2. CDR3 length equals 13 residues. After removal of 7 bases from V and 3 bases from J, the junction contained 6 bases not matched to a gene. CDR1 and CDR2 from the germline V gene are SQVTM and ANQGSEA. CDR3 residues: CSATGLASYEQYF. The DNA of the CDR3 is TGCAGCGCAACGGGACTAGCGAGCTACGAGCAGTACTTC.

The chain has TRBV28 and TRBJ1-4; TRBD1 agrees at 8 bases. Losses at the gene ends were 4 bases for V and 13 bases for J; bases not matched to a gene: 2. Per germline, CDR1 MDHEN and CDR2 SYDVKM. This CDR3 region has 11 residues. CDR3 DNA sequence: TGTGCCAGCAGTTGGACAGGGACACTGTTTTTT. It encodes CASSWTGTLFF.

The chain has TRBV28 and TRBJ2-1; 9 nucleotides align to TRBD2. Looked up from germline, CDR1 is MDHEN and CDR2 is SYDVKM. The CDR3 has 16 residues. Trimming at V came to 2 bases and at J to 9 bases, leaving 11 bases not matched to a gene. The DNA for the CDR3 is TGTGCCAGCAGTTTAAATCTTGGCGGGAGGGGCGGTGAGCAGTTCTTC. It yields the protein CASSLNLGGRGGEQFF.

The chain uses TRBV19 and TRBJ1-4; a weak D match, TRBD1 (6 bases). The CDR3 totals 14 residues. CDR1 LNHDA and CDR2 SQIVND come from the germline V gene (reference sequence). Trimming cost V 7 bases and J 8 bases, with 17 bases left between them. Written as DNA, the CDR3 is TGTGCCAGTAACCCCGGCAGGGGTGAGGAAAAACTGTTTTTT. The encoded protein is CASNPGRGEEKLFF.

This rearrangement joins TRBV23-1 to TRBJ2-1; possible D gene TRBD2, 6 bases. TRBV23-1 is assigned to the ORF class and has an uncertain function. The germline V and J ends were trimmed by 4 bases and 0 bases, with 16 bases remaining between them. This CDR3 has 17 amino acids. The CDR3 sequence is CASSLPGRGDSYNEQFF. In nucleotides, the CDR3 is TGCGCCAGCAGTCTTCCCGGGCGGGGAGACTCCTACAATGAGCAGTTCTTC.

V is TRBV7-8 and J is TRBJ1-3, with D maybe TRBD1 (6 bases). This CDR3 has 17 amino acids. V was cut by 1 base and J by 4 bases, with 17 bases left in between. CDR1 and CDR2 from the germline V gene are SGHVS and FQNEAQ. The CDR3 reads CASSLVGVGAPGNTIYF. CDR3 nucleotide sequence: TGTGCCAGCAGCTTAGTTGGAGTGGGGGCGCCAGGAAACACCATATATTTT.

The chain joins TRBV28 to TRBJ1-2; 8 positions match TRBD1. This CDR3 has 15 amino acids. The trim removed 2 bases at V and 4 bases at J, leaving 6 bases unmatched. Germline V lookup: CDR1 MDHEN, CDR2 SYDVKM. CDR3 DNA sequence: TGTGCCAGCAGTTTACAGGGGGCGCCGGGCTATGGCTACACCTTC. Translated: CASSLQGAPGYGYTF.

The chain carries TRBV11-2 and TRBJ1-4; weak D call: TRBD1 (5 bases). V lost 5 bases and J 0 bases, leaving 7 bases between the germline ends. CDR3 length: 14 residues. Germline-derived CDR1 and CDR2 are SGHAT and FQNNGV. This CDR3 reads CASSPGATNEKLFF. The CDR3, as DNA: TGTGCCAGCAGCCCGGGGGCAACTAATGAAAAACTGTTTTTT.

The chain couples TRBV19 to TRBJ2-6, with TRBD1 matching over 9 bases. This CDR3 has 17 residues. With 4 bases clipped from V and 4 bases from J, the junction kept 8 bases outside the gene matches. Germline assignment: CDR1 LNHDA and CDR2 SQIVND (reference sequence). For the CDR3, the DNA is TGTGCCAGTAGTACGTCACAGGGGGCTTCGGGGGCCAACGTCCTGACTTTC. Its protein is CASSTSQGASGANVLTF. The full variable domain, in which reference TRBV19 and TRBJ2-6 provide the parts outside the CDR3, is DGGITQSPKYLFRKEGQNVTLSCEQNLNHDAMYWYRQDPGQGLRLIYYSQIVNDFQKGDIAEGYSVSREKKESFPLTVTSAQKNPTAFYLCASSTSQGASGANVLTFGAGSRLTVL.

The rearrangement links TRBV28 to TRBJ1-5; D gene unclear. This CDR3 is built from 16 residues. V lost 3 bases and J lost 2, with 14 bases in between. From germline, CDR1 is MDHEN and CDR2 SYDVKM. CDR3 in amino acids: CASSLSGRRRNQPQHF. The CDR3 coding sequence is TGTGCCAGCAGTTTGTCGGGTAGACGGCGCAATCAGCCCCAGCATTTT.

The chain has TRBV4-1 and TRBJ2-2, with D possibly TRBD1 on 5 matching bases. V lost 3 bases and J 1 base, leaving 15 bases between the germline ends. Germline CDR1 is MGHRA and CDR2 is YSYEKL. This CDR3 spans 17 amino acids. The CDR3 reads CASSHILRQKNTGELFF. The CDR3 coding sequence is TGCGCCAGCAGCCACATCCTAAGACAGAAGAACACCGGGGAGCTGTTTTTT.

This clone was seen a single time. The sample has other DNA sequences that encode this CDR3 too. This sequence joins TRBV5-1 and TRBJ1-1; a weak D match, TRBD1 (5 bases). CDR1 is SGHRS, CDR2 YFSETQ, per germline. CDR3 size: 13 residues. Between the trimmed V and J ends, which lost 4 bases and 1 base, there was a span of 8 bases. CDR3 amino acids: CASSPQGNTEAFF. Written as DNA, the CDR3 is TGCGCCAGCAGCCCCCAGGGGAACACTGAAGCTTTCTTT.

The chain has TRBV6-5 and TRBJ2-7; the D gene is possibly TRBD2 (5 bases). This CDR3 has 16 residues. Trimming left V 4 bases short and J 0 bases short, with 16 bases between. The germline V gene has CDR1 MNHEY and CDR2 SVGAGI. Here the CDR3 DNA reads TGTGCCAGCAGTTCGTTGCCTGGACTGAGCTCCTACGAGCAGTACTTC. Translation: CASSSLPGLSSYEQYF.

The rearrangement joins TRBV2 to TRBJ2-5; D is possibly TRBD1 (6 bases). V shed 6 bases and J shed 5 bases, with 13 bases lying between them. The germline V gene has CDR1 SNHLY and CDR2 FYNNEI. This CDR3 comprises 13 residues. The CDR3 here is CASRTGQLETQYF. The CDR3 DNA reads TGTGCCAGCAGGACGGGACAATTGGAGACCCAGTACTTC.

This chain links TRBV6-5 with TRBJ2-1, with TRBD2 matching 13 bases. The V segment lost 6 bases and the J segment 6 bases; nucleotides outside the gene matches: 2. The CDR3 has 14 residues. Germline-derived CDR1 and CDR2 are MNHEY and SVGAGI. In DNA, the CDR3 is TGTGCCAGCAGCCGGACTAGCGGGAGCAATGAGCAGTTCTTC. The encoded protein is CASSRTSGSNEQFF.

The chain uses TRBV7-2 and TRBJ2-1; 10 bases are a match to TRBD2. The V gene's germline CDR1 is SGHTA and CDR2 FQGNSA. The CDR3 loop spans 16 amino acids. V was clipped by 3 bases and J by 6 bases; unmatched bases: 8. The CDR3 bases are TGTGCCAGCAGCTTCTTCAGCGGGAGGGTGTCCAATGAGCAGTTCTTC. It encodes CASSFFSGRVSNEQFF.